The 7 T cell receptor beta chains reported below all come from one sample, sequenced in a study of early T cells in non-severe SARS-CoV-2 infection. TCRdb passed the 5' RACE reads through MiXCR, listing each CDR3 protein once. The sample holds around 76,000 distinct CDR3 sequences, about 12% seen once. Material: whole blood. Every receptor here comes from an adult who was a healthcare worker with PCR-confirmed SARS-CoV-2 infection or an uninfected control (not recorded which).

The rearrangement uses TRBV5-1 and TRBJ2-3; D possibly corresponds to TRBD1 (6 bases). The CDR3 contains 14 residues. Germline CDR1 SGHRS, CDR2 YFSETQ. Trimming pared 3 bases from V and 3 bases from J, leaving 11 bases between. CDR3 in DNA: TGCGCCAGCAGCTCACAGGGCGAGACAGATACGCAGTATTTT. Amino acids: CASSSQGETDTQYF.

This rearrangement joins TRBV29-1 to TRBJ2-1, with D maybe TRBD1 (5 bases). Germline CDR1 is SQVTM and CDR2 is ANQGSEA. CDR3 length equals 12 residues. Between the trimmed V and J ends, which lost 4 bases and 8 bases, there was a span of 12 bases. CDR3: CSVGDRTHEQFF. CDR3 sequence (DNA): TGCAGCGTTGGCGACAGAACCCATGAGCAGTTCTTC.

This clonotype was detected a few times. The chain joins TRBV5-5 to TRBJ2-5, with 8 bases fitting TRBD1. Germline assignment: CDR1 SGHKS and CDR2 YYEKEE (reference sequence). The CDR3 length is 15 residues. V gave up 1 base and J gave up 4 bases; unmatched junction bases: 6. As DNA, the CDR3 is TGTGCCAGCAGCTTGATGTCAGGGGGCGGAGAGACCCAGTACTTC. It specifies CASSLMSGGGETQYF.

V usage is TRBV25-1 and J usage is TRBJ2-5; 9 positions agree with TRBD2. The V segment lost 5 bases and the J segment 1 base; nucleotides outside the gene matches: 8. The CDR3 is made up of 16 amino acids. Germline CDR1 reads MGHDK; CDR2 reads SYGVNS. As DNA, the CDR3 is TGTGCCAGCAGTCCCCGACTAGCGGATACCCAAGAGACCCAGTACTTC. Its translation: CASSPRLADTQETQYF.

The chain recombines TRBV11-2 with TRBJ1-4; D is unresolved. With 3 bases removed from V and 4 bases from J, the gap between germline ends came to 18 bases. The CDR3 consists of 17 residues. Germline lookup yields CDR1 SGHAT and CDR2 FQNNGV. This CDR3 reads CASSFARLGPGNEKLFF. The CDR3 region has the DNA TGTGCCAGCAGCTTCGCGAGGTTAGGCCCTGGTAATGAAAAACTGTTTTTT.

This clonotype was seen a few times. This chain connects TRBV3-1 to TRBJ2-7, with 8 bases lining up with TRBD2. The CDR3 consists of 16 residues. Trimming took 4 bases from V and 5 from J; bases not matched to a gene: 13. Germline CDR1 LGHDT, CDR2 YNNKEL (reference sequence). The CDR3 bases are TGTGCCAGCAGCCTAACCGGGGGGACTAGGAACCACGAGCAGTACTTC. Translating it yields CASSLTGGTRNHEQYF.

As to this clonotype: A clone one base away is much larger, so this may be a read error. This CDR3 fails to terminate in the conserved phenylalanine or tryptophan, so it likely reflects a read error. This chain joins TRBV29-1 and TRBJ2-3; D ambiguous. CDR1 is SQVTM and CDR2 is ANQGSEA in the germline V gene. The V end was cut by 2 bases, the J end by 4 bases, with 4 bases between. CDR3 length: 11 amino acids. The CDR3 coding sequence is TGCAGCGTTGAATGGGCAGATACGCAGTATCTT. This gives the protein CSVEWADTQYL.